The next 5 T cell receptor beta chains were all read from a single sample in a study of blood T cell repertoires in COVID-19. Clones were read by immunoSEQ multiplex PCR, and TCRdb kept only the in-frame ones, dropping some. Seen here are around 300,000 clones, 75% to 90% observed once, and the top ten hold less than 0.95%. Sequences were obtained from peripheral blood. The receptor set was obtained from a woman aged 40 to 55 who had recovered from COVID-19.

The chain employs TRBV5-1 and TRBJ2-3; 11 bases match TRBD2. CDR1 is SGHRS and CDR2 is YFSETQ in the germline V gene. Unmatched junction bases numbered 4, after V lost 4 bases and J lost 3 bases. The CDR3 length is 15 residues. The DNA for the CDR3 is TGCGCCAGCAGCAAGGGACTAGCGGTGACAGATACGCAGTATTTT. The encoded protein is CASSKGLAVTDTQYF. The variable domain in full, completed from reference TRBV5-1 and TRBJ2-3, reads KAGVTQTPRYLIKTRGQQVTLSCSPISGHRSVSWYQQTPGQGLQFLFEYFSETQRNKGNFPGRFSGRQFSNSRSEMNVSTLELGDSALYLCASSKGLAVTDTQYFGPGTRLTVL.

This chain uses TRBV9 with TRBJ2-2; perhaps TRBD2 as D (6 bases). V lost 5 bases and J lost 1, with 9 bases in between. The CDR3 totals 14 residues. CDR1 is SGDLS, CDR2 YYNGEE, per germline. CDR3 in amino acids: CASREGLNTGELFF. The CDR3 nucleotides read TGTGCCAGCAGGGAGGGGCTGAACACCGGGGAGCTGTTTTTT.

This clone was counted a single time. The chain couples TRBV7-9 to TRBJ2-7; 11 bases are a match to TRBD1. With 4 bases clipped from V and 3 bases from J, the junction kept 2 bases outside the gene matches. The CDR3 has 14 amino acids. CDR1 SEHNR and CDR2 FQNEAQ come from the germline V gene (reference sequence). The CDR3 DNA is TGTGCCAGCAGCTCCGGGACAGGGGGCTACGAGCAGTACTTC. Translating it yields CASSSGTGGYEQYF.

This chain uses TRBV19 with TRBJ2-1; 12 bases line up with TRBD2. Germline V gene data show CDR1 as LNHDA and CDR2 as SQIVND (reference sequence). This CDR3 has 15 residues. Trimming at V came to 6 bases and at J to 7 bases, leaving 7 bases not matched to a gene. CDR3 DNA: TGTGCCAGTAGATCGCCTAGCGGGAGGGTGAATGAGCAGTTCTTC. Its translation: CASRSPSGRVNEQFF.

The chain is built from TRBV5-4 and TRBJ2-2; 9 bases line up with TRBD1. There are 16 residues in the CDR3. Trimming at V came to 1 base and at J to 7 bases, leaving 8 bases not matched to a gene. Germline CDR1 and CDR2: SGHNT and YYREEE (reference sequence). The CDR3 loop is CASSLKTTGGIGELFF. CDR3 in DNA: TGTGCCAGCAGCTTGAAAACGACAGGGGGAATCGGGGAGCTGTTTTTT.